Below, 26 T cell receptor beta chains from the same sample are listed, as sequenced in a study of T cells in Graves' hyperthyroidism and ophthalmopathy. There were TCR beta CDR3 regions amplified from RNA transcripts. In the first-round RT-PCR of the TCR CDR3, the HTBI primer set was used. One entry per CDR3 protein, called by TCRdb with MiXCR from the multiplex PCR reads. The table records approximately 700,000 distinct CDR3 sequences, around 15% of them present only once. Sample: blood. These receptors all come from a man aged 18-30 years with Graves' hyperthyroidism.

This clonotype has only a few counts. V is TRBV20-1 and J is TRBJ2-7; weak D call: TRBD2 (5 bases). CDR1 DFQATT and CDR2 SNEGSKA come from the germline V gene (reference sequence). This CDR3 comprises 16 residues. V lost 2 bases to trimming and J lost 1 base, with 18 bases between them. The CDR3 region is CSARLPGGGFSYEQYF. DNA of the CDR3: TGCAGTGCTAGACTGCCCGGAGGCGGGTTTTCCTACGAGCAGTACTTC.

In its sample, this clonotype was seen a few times. The chain joins TRBV11-2 to TRBJ2-2; D call uncertain. The germline V and J ends were trimmed by 2 bases and 6 bases, with 7 bases remaining between them. The V gene's germline CDR1 is SGHAT and CDR2 FQNNGV. The CDR3 length is 13 residues. The CDR3 DNA sequence: TGTGCCAGCAGCTTAATTTTCTCCGGGGAGCTGTTTTTT. As protein: CASSLIFSGELFF.

This clonotype occurred many times. V usage is TRBV28 and J usage is TRBJ2-2; no clear D. In germline, CDR1 is MDHEN, CDR2 SYDVKM. Trimming cost V 4 bases and J 6 bases, with 15 bases left between them. This CDR3 contains 15 residues. CDR3: CASSYARDGSGELFF. The CDR3 DNA reads as TGTGCCAGCAGTTATGCCCGTGATGGGTCCGGGGAGCTGTTTTTT.

The V and J genes are TRBV27 and TRBJ1-6; the D gene is possibly TRBD1 (5 bases). This CDR3 region has 15 residues. Between the trimmed V and J ends, which lost 6 bases and 3 bases, there was a span of 12 bases. CDR1 and CDR2 (germline): MNHEY, SMNVEV (reference sequence). CDR3 nucleotides: TGTGCCAGCAGGAAAGGGGAACTCTATAATTCACCCCTCCACTTT. This gives the protein CASRKGELYNSPLHF.

This clonotype was counted a few times. J is TRBJ1-1 and V is TRBV11-2; D remains ambiguous. The CDR3 loop spans 13 amino acids. The V end lost 3 bases, the J end lost 4 bases, and 9 bases lay between the germline ends. In germline, CDR1 is SGHAT, CDR2 FQNNGV. CDR3 nucleotides: TGTGCCAGCAGCTTTGCCCAGACCACTGAAGCTTTCTTT. Its translation: CASSFAQTTEAFF.

The chain employs TRBV27 and TRBJ2-7, with 10 bases matching TRBD2. This CDR3 comprises 15 residues. CDR1 and CDR2 (germline): MNHEY, SMNVEV (reference sequence). V was clipped by 8 bases and J by 2 bases; unmatched bases: 9. CDR3 nucleotide sequence: TGTGCCAGCCAGATTGCCAGCGGGAGGGCCTACGAGCAGTACTTC. This gives the protein CASQIASGRAYEQYF.

This clonotype was seen a few times. The CDR3 here is CASSFGLAGLLASEQYF. The CDR3 region has the DNA TGCGCCAGCAGCTTTGGGCTAGCGGGGCTACTCGCCAGCGAGCAGTACTTC. The chain has TRBV5-1 and TRBJ2-7, with TRBD2 matching 9 bases. In germline, CDR1 is SGHRS, CDR2 YFSETQ. This CDR3 has 17 amino acids. The V gene end was trimmed by 2 bases and the J gene end by 6 bases; junction bases not matched to a gene: 15.

This clonotype turned up a few times. The V gene is TRBV4-2, the J gene TRBJ2-7; 8 nucleotides agree with TRBD2. Germline V gives CDR1 LGHNA, CDR2 YNFKEQ. Germline trimming cut 1 base from V and 7 bases from J; bases unmatched to any gene: 12. The CDR3 is 16 residues long. The CDR3 region is CASSQGGGGTLREQYF. CDR3 nucleotide sequence: TGTGCCAGCAGCCAAGGGGGCGGGGGGACCTTACGTGAGCAGTACTTC.

This clonotype was seen many times. This chain joins TRBV18 and TRBJ2-5, with D unclear. Trimming took off 1 base at V and 3 bases at J, with 9 bases between the two ends. From germline, CDR1 is KGHSH and CDR2 LQKENI. The CDR3 is 14 amino acids. CDR3 loop: CASSPRFGEETQYF. For the CDR3, the DNA is TGTGCCAGCTCACCACGGTTTGGAGAAGAGACCCAGTACTTC.

This clonotype was seen more than once but under ten times. This may stem from a read error, because a much larger clone lies one nucleotide away. The CDR3 reads CASSEAVNTEAFF. The CDR3 region has the DNA TGTGCCAGCAGTGAAGCGGTGAACACTGAAGCTTTCTTT. V usage is TRBV2 and J usage is TRBJ1-1; D uncertain. This CDR3 has 13 residues. Germline assignment: CDR1 SNHLY and CDR2 FYNNEI. Deletions cut 0 bases from V and 0 bases from J, with 2 bases between.

This clonotype was counted many times. This chain uses TRBV28 with TRBJ2-7; no firm D call. CDR1 MDHEN and CDR2 SYDVKM come from the germline V gene. Trimming took 6 bases from V and 0 from J, leaving 12 bases between them. The CDR3 contains 14 residues. The CDR3 is CASSLISVSYEQYF. The CDR3 nucleotides are TGTGCCAGCAGCCTTATATCCGTCTCCTACGAGCAGTACTTC.

The rearrangement uses TRBV6-2 or TRBV6-3 and TRBJ2-7, with 11 bases matching TRBD2. Germline CDR1 and CDR2: MNHEY and SVGEGT. This CDR3 comprises 13 residues. V was clipped by 5 bases and J by 7 bases; unmatched bases: 4. The CDR3 reads CASSPGLAEEQYF. The CDR3 DNA follows: TGTGCCAGCAGTCCGGGACTAGCGGAGGAGCAGTACTTC.

This clonotype showed up just a few times. The CDR3 DNA is TGCAGTGCTAGAGATGCTAGCGGGAGGGCACATTTCAATGAGCAGTTCTTC. It yields the protein CSARDASGRAHFNEQFF. The genes are TRBV20-1 and TRBJ2-1; 12 bases align to TRBD2. Losses at the gene ends were 0 bases for V and 6 bases for J; bases not matched to a gene: 9. Germline assignment: CDR1 DFQATT and CDR2 SNEGSKA (reference sequence). CDR3 length equals 17 residues.

The V call is TRBV7-9, the J call TRBJ2-4; perhaps TRBD2 as D (5 bases). CDR3 length: 20 residues. Germline V gives CDR1 SEHNR, CDR2 FQNEAQ (reference sequence). The ends were cut back, 1 base at V and 0 bases at J, with 22 bases in the middle. The CDR3 loop reads CASSLGKASINPLAKNIQYF. The CDR3 DNA reads TGTGCCAGCAGCTTAGGAAAGGCTAGCATCAACCCTCTAGCCAAAAACATTCAGTACTTC.

This clonotype was seen a few times. The V call is TRBV7-9, the J call TRBJ1-5, with TRBD1 identical over 7 bases. Germline CDR1 and CDR2: SEHNR and FQNEAQ (reference sequence). CDR3 size: 15 residues. The V and J ends lost 5 bases and 6 bases, in that order; junction bases with no gene match: 10. The CDR3 region has the DNA TGTGCCAGCAGCAAGGGACAGCTGGGGATTCAGCCCCAGCATTTT. Encoded protein: CASSKGQLGIQPQHF. The variable domain in full, completed from reference TRBV7-9 and TRBJ1-5, reads DTGVSQNPRHKITKRGQNVTFRCDPISEHNRLYWYRQTLGQGPEFLTYFQNEAQLEKSRLLSDRFSAERPKGSFSTLEIQRTEQGDSAMYLCASSKGQLGIQPQHFGDGTRLSIL.

The table lists this clonotype with a few counts. The chain combines TRBV7-9 with TRBJ2-7; 14 bases agree with TRBD2. Germline CDR1 reads SEHNR; CDR2 reads FQNEAQ (reference sequence). The V gene end was trimmed by 3 bases and the J gene end by 5 bases; junction bases not matched to a gene: 3. The CDR3 length is 15 residues. The CDR3 here is CASSLGLAGVDEQYF. CDR3 in DNA: TGTGCCAGCAGCTTGGGACTAGCGGGAGTCGACGAGCAGTACTTC.

Many counts were recorded for this clonotype. The V call is TRBV12-5, the J call TRBJ2-1, with a weak D call TRBD2 (6 bases). Trimming shortened V by 5 bases and J by 6 bases, and 17 bases separated the two germline ends. Germline V gene data show CDR1 as LGHNT and CDR2 as FRNRAP. CDR3 length equals 15 residues. The DNA for the CDR3 is TGTGCTAGTGGTACCAACCCGGGACTGCCCAATGAGCAGTTCTTC. Translated, it gives CASGTNPGLPNEQFF. The complete variable domain, with remaining parts taken from reference TRBV12-5 and TRBJ2-1, reads DARVTQTPRHKVTEMGQEVTMRCQPILGHNTVFWYRQTMMQGLELLAYFRNRAPLDDSGMPKDRFSAEMPDATLATLKIQPSEPRDSAVYFCASGTNPGLPNEQFFGPGTRLTVL.

The table lists this clonotype with many counts. The chain carries TRBV6-1 and TRBJ2-2, with D tentatively TRBD1 or TRBD2 (5 bases each). The CDR3 runs 13 residues. V lost 5 bases and J 9 bases, leaving 13 bases between the germline ends. Germline values: CDR1 MNHNS, CDR2 SASEGT. The CDR3 bases are TGTGCCAGCAGTTGGGACGGCTCCAGGGAGCTGTTTTTT. Its translation is CASSWDGSRELFF.

In the case of this clonotype: This may arise from a read error, as a much more abundant clone is one base away. The V and J genes are TRBV11-2 and TRBJ1-5; D uncertain. CDR1 and CDR2 (germline): SGHAT, FQNNGV. The CDR3 consists of 14 residues. The CDR3 DNA sequence: TGTGCCAGCGGCTTAGAACGGCAAAATCAGCCCCAGCATTTT. Amino acids: CASGLERQNQPQHF.

The table lists this clonotype with a few counts. This CDR3 reads CASRPPGANEKLFF. CDR3 nucleotides: TGTGCCAGCAGGCCCCCAGGGGCAAATGAAAAACTGTTTTTT. V usage is TRBV28 and J usage is TRBJ1-4, with a possible D match to TRBD1 (6 bases). Trimming pared 6 bases from V and 5 bases from J, leaving 13 bases between. Germline V CDR1 and CDR2: MDHEN, SYDVKM. The CDR3 extends over 14 amino acids. Full variable domain (missing parts from reference TRBV28 and TRBJ1-4): DVKVTQSSRYLVKRTGEKVFLECVQDMDHENMFWYRQDPGLGLRLIYFSYDVKMKEKGDIPEGYSVSREKKERFSLILESASTNQTSMYLCASRPPGANEKLFFGSGTQLSVL.

The chain links TRBV11-3 to TRBJ1-3; TRBD1 matches 7 bases. The CDR3 is 15 residues long. The V segment lost 5 bases and the J segment 3 bases; nucleotides outside the gene matches: 7. Germline V lookup: CDR1 SGHNT, CDR2 YENEEA. For the CDR3, the DNA is TGTGCCAGCAGCCACTACGGACAGGATGGAAACACCATATATTTT. It yields the protein CASSHYGQDGNTIYF.

The rearrangement joins TRBV19 to TRBJ1-2; D perhaps matches TRBD1 (5 bases). Germline values: CDR1 LNHDA, CDR2 SQIVND (reference sequence). V was shortened by 3 bases and J by 3 bases, with 8 bases between the two germline ends. This CDR3 is 13 amino acids long. As DNA, the CDR3 is TGTGCCAGTAGTATCCCGGGGGACTATGGCTACACCTTC. Translated, it gives CASSIPGDYGYTF.

V usage is TRBV12-3 or TRBV12-4 and J usage is TRBJ2-1; the D gene is possibly TRBD2 (6 bases). V was pared by 2 bases and J by 10 bases, with 27 bases between. This CDR3 comprises 18 residues. The CDR3 coding sequence is TGTGCCAGCAGTTTAATTCCCCCAGGGTACTTACCGGGGGTAGAGCAGTTCTTC. Protein sequence: CASSLIPPGYLPGVEQFF.

This clonotype has ten or more counts. This rearrangement joins TRBV6-1 to TRBJ2-3; a possible D gene is TRBD1 (5 bases). V lost 6 bases and J lost 1, with 11 bases in between. This CDR3 contains 14 residues. Germline V gene data show CDR1 as MNHNS and CDR2 as SASEGT. The CDR3 protein is CASRDPTGTDTQYF. CDR3 DNA sequence: TGTGCCAGCAGGGACCCGACAGGCACAGATACGCAGTATTTT.

This clonotype was counted a few times. The chain has TRBV4-1 and TRBJ2-1; no definite D call. The CDR3 length is 12 residues. Trimming left V 0 bases short and J 9 bases short, with 6 bases between. Germline loops: CDR1 MGHRA, CDR2 YSYEKL. The CDR3 nucleotides read TGCGCCAGCAGCCAAGATTTCGGTGAGCAGTTCTTC. Amino acids: CASSQDFGEQFF.

The chain carries TRBV7-9 and TRBJ2-3; TRBD2 matches 7 bases. This CDR3 spans 13 amino acids. Germline CDR1 is SEHNR and CDR2 is FQNEAQ (reference sequence). V trimming: 6 bases; J trimming: 7 bases; junction bases outside the gene matches: 7. The CDR3 loop reads CASREGGSHTQYF. CDR3 DNA sequence: TGTGCCAGCAGAGAAGGCGGGAGCCATACGCAGTATTTT.